These 24 T cell receptor beta chains were all obtained from the same sample, sequenced in a study of beta chain features in type 1 diabetes. Every bit of the isolated RNA underwent reverse transcription, so sequencing read expressed TCRB transcripts. Clones were read by immunoSEQ multiplex PCR, and TCRdb kept only the in-frame ones, dropping some. The table includes fewer than 25,000 clones, over 60% detected once. The sample was Tregs from blood. These receptors were obtained from a woman in her thirties or forties in good health.

The chain uses TRBV4-3 and TRBJ1-2, with 8 bases fitting TRBD1. CDR3 size: 14 residues. CDR1 LGHNA and CDR2 YSLEER come from the germline V gene. V trimming: 3 bases; J trimming: 8 bases; junction bases outside the gene matches: 8. This CDR3 reads CASSQQLQGGGYTF. The CDR3 DNA follows: TGCGCCAGCAGCCAGCAACTACAGGGGGGCGGCTACACCTTC.

This clone was detected once. The V call is TRBV7-9, the J call TRBJ2-3; TRBD1 matches at 8 bases. V shed 4 bases and J 2 bases; nucleotides not matched to a gene: 2. Per germline, CDR1 SEHNR and CDR2 FQNEAQ (reference sequence). The CDR3 totals 14 residues. CDR3 amino acids: CASSWDRPTDTQYF. CDR3 nucleotides: TGTGCCAGCAGCTGGGACAGGCCCACAGATACGCAGTATTTT.

The rearrangement links TRBV5-1 to TRBJ2-1, with 13 bases fitting TRBD2. Germline trimming cut 1 base from V and 10 bases from J; bases unmatched to any gene: 8. The CDR3 is 16 amino acids. Germline values: CDR1 SGHRS, CDR2 YFSETQ. The CDR3 is CASSLLLAGGPREQFF. Written as DNA, the CDR3 is TGCGCCAGCAGCTTGTTACTAGCGGGGGGGCCTCGGGAGCAGTTCTTC.

The chain combines TRBV10-3 with TRBJ2-7, with 11 nucleotides matching TRBD2. The CDR3 is 14 residues long. In germline, CDR1 is ENHRY, CDR2 SYGVKD. Trimming cost V 5 bases and J 7 bases; bases outside gene matches: 7. The CDR3 DNA reads as TGTGCCATCAGTCCTGGACTAGCGGGTGGGGAGCAGTACTTC. This gives the protein CAISPGLAGGEQYF.

The chain couples TRBV6-5 to TRBJ2-3, with D possibly TRBD2 on 5 matching bases. Trimming took 7 bases from V and 2 from J, leaving 16 bases between them. The CDR3 totals 15 residues. Germline V gene sequence: CDR1 MNHEY, CDR2 SVGAGI. This chain's CDR3 is CASNPIGLLTDTQYF. The CDR3 bases are TGTGCCAGCAATCCAATAGGACTCCTCACAGATACGCAGTATTTT.

V gene TRBV9 combines with J gene TRBJ2-2; 8 nucleotides match TRBD2. CDR3 size: 15 residues. V gave up 6 bases and J gave up 1 base; unmatched junction bases: 5. The germline V gene encodes CDR1 SGDLS and CDR2 YYNGEE. The CDR3 region is CASTQSGGNTGELFF. CDR3 DNA: TGTGCCAGCACCCAGAGCGGGGGGAACACCGGGGAGCTGTTTTTT.

The chain has TRBV5-6 and TRBJ1-5; weak D call: TRBD1 (6 bases). V shed 2 bases and J shed 3 bases, with 9 bases lying between them. The CDR3 is 14 amino acids. Germline V gene sequence: CDR1 SGHDT, CDR2 YYEEEE. CDR3 residues: CASSFTGNNQPQHF. DNA for the CDR3: TGTGCCAGCAGCTTTACAGGGAACAATCAGCCCCAGCATTTT. Together with reference TRBV5-6 and TRBJ1-5, the CDR3 gives the full variable domain: DAGVTQSPTHLIKTRGQQVTLRCSPKSGHDTVSWYQQALGQGPQFIFQYYEEEERQRGNFPDRFSGHQFPNYSSELNVNALLLGDSALYLCASSFTGNNQPQHFGDGTRLSIL.

The rearrangement links TRBV6-1 to TRBJ1-5; D may be TRBD1 (5 bases). V lost 8 bases to trimming and J lost 7 bases, with 15 bases between them. Germline CDR1 and CDR2: MNHNS and SASEGT. The CDR3 covers 13 residues. CDR3 sequence (DNA): TGTGCCAGCGATCAGGGTGAACGGCAGCCCCAGCATTTT. Translating gives CASDQGERQPQHF.

This clone was seen more than once but under ten times. The chain couples TRBV19 to TRBJ1-2; perhaps TRBD1 as D (5 bases). Germline loops: CDR1 LNHDA, CDR2 SQIVND (reference sequence). Trimming removed 3 bases at V and 7 bases at J, with 27 bases between. This CDR3 has 18 residues. The CDR3 region is CASSMRPGVFKLTRGYTF. The CDR3, as DNA: TGTGCCAGTAGTATGAGACCGGGGGTCTTCAAACTAACTCGTGGCTACACCTTC.

In this sample, this clone is medium-sized. The junction differs from germline at one of its ends, possibly a read error. The rearrangement joins TRBV7-7 to TRBJ1-5; 7 nucleotides line up with TRBD1. From germline, CDR1 is SSHAT and CDR2 FNYEAQ (reference sequence). The CDR3 extends over 13 amino acids. The CDR3 loop reads CASSLDRDQPQHF. CDR3 in DNA: TGTGCTAGCAGCCTCGACAGGGATCAGCCCCAGCATTTT.

There are a few counts of this clone. The chain uses TRBV5-1 and TRBJ2-7; a weak D match, TRBD1 (5 bases). Germline V CDR1 and CDR2: SGHRS, YFSETQ. V lost 4 bases, J lost 5 bases, and 13 bases lay in between. The CDR3 length is 13 residues. The chain's CDR3 is CASSLRGFNEQYF. In DNA, the CDR3 is TGCGCCAGCAGCCTTAGGGGTTTTAACGAGCAGTACTTC.

This clone was detected only once. The V call is TRBV13, the J call TRBJ2-1; TRBD2 is a possible D gene (7 bases). The CDR3 length is 15 residues. Trimming shortened V by 6 bases and J by 8 bases, and 20 bases separated the two germline ends. Germline CDR1 and CDR2: PRHDT and FYEKMQ (reference sequence). The CDR3 DNA sequence: TGTGCCAGCAGTCGGGGGGCGGGGGATATTTATGAGCAGTTCTTC. As protein: CASSRGAGDIYEQFF.

V and J are TRBV7-2 and TRBJ2-7; D call uncertain. The ends were cut back, 2 bases at V and 3 bases at J, with 11 bases in the middle. The germline CDR1 and CDR2 sequences are SGHTA and FQGNSA. The CDR3 runs 14 residues. The CDR3 nucleotides read TGTGCCAGCAGCTTATACGAACGAGACTACGAGCAGTACTTC. This translates into CASSLYERDYEQYF.

The chain combines TRBV7-2 with TRBJ2-5; 10 bases are a match to TRBD2. CDR1 and CDR2 from the germline V gene are SGHTA and FQGNSA. V lost 5 bases to trimming and J lost 4 bases; unmatched junction nucleotides: 13. The length of the CDR3 is 17 residues. This CDR3 reads CASSISPAGGRGETQYF. CDR3 DNA sequence: TGTGCCAGCAGCATCTCTCCAGCGGGGGGGCGGGGAGAGACCCAGTACTTC.

The chain joins TRBV18 to TRBJ1-1, with D unresolved. Trimming stripped 6 bases from V and 1 base from J, with 6 bases between. CDR3 length equals 12 residues. Germline CDR1 is KGHSH and CDR2 is LQKENI. The CDR3 sequence is CASSYWNTEAFF. The CDR3 DNA reads as TGTGCCAGCTCTTACTGGAACACTGAAGCTTTCTTT.

The chain is built from TRBV29-1 and TRBJ2-5; a possible D gene is TRBD2 (6 bases). V lost 7 bases and J lost 5, with 23 bases in between. The CDR3 extends over 15 amino acids. From germline, CDR1 is SQVTM and CDR2 ANQGSEA. The CDR3 spells CSAWREDPRMETQYF. The CDR3 coding sequence is TGCAGCGCGTGGAGGGAAGATCCGAGGATGGAGACCCAGTACTTC.

This sequence joins TRBV5-6 and TRBJ1-1; 9 nucleotides align to TRBD1. The ends lost 2 bases at V and 10 bases at J; junction bases unmatched: 6. CDR3 length: 13 residues. Germline CDR1 is SGHDT and CDR2 is YYEEEE. CDR3 nucleotide sequence: TGTGCCAGCAGCTTACTGGACAGGGGCTCAGCTTTCTTT. As protein: CASSLLDRGSAFF.

This clone was seen only a few times. The rearrangement links TRBV6-1 to TRBJ2-7, with D perhaps TRBD2 (6 bases). Per germline, CDR1 MNHNS and CDR2 SASEGT. Deletions cut 5 bases from V and 0 bases from J, with 11 bases between. The CDR3 covers 14 residues. In DNA, the CDR3 is TGTGCCAGCAGTCGCGCGGGGAGCTCCTACGAGCAGTACTTC. Its protein is CASSRAGSSYEQYF.

In its sample, this clone was seen a few times. CDR3 in amino acids: CASSPGGANTGELFF. CDR3 nucleotide sequence: TGTGCCAGCAGTCCCGGGGGGGCGAACACCGGGGAGCTGTTTTTT. The genes are TRBV7-2 and TRBJ2-2; 8 positions match TRBD2. This CDR3 region has 15 residues. Germline CDR1 and CDR2: SGHTA and FQGNSA. V trimming: 6 bases; J trimming: 0 bases; junction bases outside the gene matches: 3.

The chain recombines TRBV4-2 with TRBJ1-3; D not resolved. There are 15 residues in the CDR3. V gave up 4 bases and J gave up 2 bases, with 12 bases separating them. CDR1 and CDR2 (germline): LGHNA, YNFKEQ. CDR3 sequence: CASSPQTRTGNTIYF. The CDR3 region has the DNA TGTGCCAGCAGCCCCCAAACCAGAACTGGAAACACCATATATTTT.

This chain joins TRBV7-2 and TRBJ2-1; the match to TRBD2 covers 7 bases. V gave up 3 bases and J gave up 4 bases; unmatched junction bases: 3. The CDR3 runs to 14 residues. The germline CDR1 and CDR2 sequences are SGHTA and FQGNSA. The CDR3 is CASSLAGEYNEQFF. DNA for the CDR3: TGTGCCAGCAGCTTGGCGGGGGAGTACAATGAGCAGTTCTTC.

The rearrangement links TRBV19 to TRBJ1-2; D is unresolved. Germline loops: CDR1 LNHDA, CDR2 SQIVND (reference sequence). The CDR3 is 12 residues long. For the CDR3, the DNA is TGTGCTTCAGCCCCCCGCGGCTATGGCTACACCTTC. It translates to CASAPRGYGYTF.

The CDR3 protein is CASSSATTRTYEQYF. The CDR3 DNA reads TGTGCCAGCAGCTCCGCCACAACTAGGACCTACGAGCAGTACTTC. The genes are TRBV7-2 and TRBJ2-7; D is perhaps TRBD2 (5 bases). Germline V gene lookup returns CDR1 SGHTA and CDR2 FQGNSA. The length of the CDR3 is 15 residues. V gave up 4 bases and J gave up 2 bases, with 15 bases separating them.

This chain connects TRBV7-8 to TRBJ2-7, with a weak D call TRBD2 (7 bases). CDR3 size: 14 residues. Trimming cost V 4 bases and J 6 bases, with 16 bases left between them. Germline loops: CDR1 SGHVS, CDR2 FQNEAQ. The CDR3 loop is CASSYGGGRGEQYF. CDR3 nucleotide sequence: TGTGCCAGCAGCTATGGGGGGGGGCGCGGCGAGCAGTACTTC.